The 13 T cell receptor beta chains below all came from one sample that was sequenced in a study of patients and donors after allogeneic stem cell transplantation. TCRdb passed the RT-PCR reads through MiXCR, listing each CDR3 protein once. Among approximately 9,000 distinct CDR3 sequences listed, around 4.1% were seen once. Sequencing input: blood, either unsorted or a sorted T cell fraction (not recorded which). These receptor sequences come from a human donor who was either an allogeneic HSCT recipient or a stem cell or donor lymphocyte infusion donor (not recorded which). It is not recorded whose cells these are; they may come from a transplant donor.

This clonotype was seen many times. CDR3 loop: CASSLAPGKETQYF. The CDR3 DNA reads TGTGCCAGCAGCTTAGCGCCGGGCAAAGAGACCCAGTACTTC. The chain uses TRBV7-8 and TRBJ2-5, with D unclear. The CDR3 covers 14 residues. The V gene lost 0 bases and the J gene lost 3 bases, with 8 bases spanning the gap. CDR1 and CDR2 from the germline V gene are SGHVS and FQNEAQ.

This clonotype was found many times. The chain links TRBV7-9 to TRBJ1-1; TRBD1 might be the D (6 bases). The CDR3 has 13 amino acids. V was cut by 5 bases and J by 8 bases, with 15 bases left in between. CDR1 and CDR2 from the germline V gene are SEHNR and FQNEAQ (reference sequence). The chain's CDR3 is CASSTGDTREAFF. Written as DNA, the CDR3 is TGTGCCAGCAGCACCGGGGACACCAGAGAAGCTTTCTTT.

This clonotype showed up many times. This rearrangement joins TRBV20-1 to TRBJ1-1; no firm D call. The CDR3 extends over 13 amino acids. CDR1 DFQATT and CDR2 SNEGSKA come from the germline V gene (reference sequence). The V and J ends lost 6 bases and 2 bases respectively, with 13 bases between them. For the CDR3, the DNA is TGCAGTGCCCCTAGGGAGGCAAACACTGAAGCTTTCTTT. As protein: CSAPREANTEAFF.

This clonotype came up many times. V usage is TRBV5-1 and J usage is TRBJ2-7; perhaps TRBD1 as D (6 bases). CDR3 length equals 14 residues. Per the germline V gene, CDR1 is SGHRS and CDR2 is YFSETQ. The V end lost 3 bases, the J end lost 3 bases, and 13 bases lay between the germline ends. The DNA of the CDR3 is TGCGCCAGCAGCTGGGGGCCCAGTATCTACGAGCAGTACTTC. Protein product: CASSWGPSIYEQYF.

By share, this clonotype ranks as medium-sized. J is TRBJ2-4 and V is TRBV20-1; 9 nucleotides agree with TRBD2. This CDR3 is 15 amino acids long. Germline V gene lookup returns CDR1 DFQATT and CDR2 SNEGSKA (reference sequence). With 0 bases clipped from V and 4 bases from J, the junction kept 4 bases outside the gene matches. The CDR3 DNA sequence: TGCAGTGCTAGAGAATTAACTAGCGGGAAAAACATTCAGTACTTC. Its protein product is CSARELTSGKNIQYF.

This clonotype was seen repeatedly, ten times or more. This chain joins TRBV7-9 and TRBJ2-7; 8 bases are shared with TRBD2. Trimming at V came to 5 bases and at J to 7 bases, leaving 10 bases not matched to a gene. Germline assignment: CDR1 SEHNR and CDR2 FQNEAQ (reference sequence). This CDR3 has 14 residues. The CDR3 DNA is TGTGCCAGCAGCCCACCGGGGGGGGGTCGGGAGCAGTACTTC. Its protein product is CASSPPGGGREQYF. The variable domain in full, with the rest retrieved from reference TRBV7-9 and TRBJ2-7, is DTGVSQNPRHKITKRGQNVTFRCDPISEHNRLYWYRQTLGQGPEFLTYFQNEAQLEKSRLLSDRFSAERPKGSFSTLEIQRTEQGDSAMYLCASSPPGGGREQYFGPGTRLTVT.

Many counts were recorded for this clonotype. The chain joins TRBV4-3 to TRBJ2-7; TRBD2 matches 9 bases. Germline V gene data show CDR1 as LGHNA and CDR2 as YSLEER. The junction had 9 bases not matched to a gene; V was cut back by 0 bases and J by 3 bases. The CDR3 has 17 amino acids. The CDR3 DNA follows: TGCGCCAGCAGCCAAGATCTCCCCCTAGCGGGGCTCTACGAGCAGTACTTC. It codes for CASSQDLPLAGLYEQYF.

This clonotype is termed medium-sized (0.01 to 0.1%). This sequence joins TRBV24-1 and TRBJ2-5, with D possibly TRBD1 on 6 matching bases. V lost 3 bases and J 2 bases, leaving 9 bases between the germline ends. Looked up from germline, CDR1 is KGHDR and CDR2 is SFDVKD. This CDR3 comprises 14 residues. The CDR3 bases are TGTGCCACCAGTGATCGGACAGTTCAAGAGACCCAGTACTTC. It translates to CATSDRTVQETQYF.

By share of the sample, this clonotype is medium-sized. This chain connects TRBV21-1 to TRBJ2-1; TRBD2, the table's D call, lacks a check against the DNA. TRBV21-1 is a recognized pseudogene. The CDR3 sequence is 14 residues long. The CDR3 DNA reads TGTGCCAGCAGCAGACTAGCGCAGTATGCTGAGCAGTTCTTC. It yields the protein CASSRLAQYAEQFF.

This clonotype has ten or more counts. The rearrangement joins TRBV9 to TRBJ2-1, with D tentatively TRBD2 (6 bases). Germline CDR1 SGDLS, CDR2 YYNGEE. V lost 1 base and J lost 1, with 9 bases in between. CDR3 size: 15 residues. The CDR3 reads CASSVIAGSYNEQFF. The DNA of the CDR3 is TGTGCCAGCAGCGTAATCGCGGGATCCTACAATGAGCAGTTCTTC.

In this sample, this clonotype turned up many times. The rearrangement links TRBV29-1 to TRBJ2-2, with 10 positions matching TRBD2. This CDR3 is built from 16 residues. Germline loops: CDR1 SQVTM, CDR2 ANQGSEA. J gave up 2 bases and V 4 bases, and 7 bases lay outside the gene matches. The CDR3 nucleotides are TGCAGCGTTGTGGGTCTAGCGGGAGTTAACACCGGGGAGCTGTTTTTT. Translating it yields CSVVGLAGVNTGELFF.

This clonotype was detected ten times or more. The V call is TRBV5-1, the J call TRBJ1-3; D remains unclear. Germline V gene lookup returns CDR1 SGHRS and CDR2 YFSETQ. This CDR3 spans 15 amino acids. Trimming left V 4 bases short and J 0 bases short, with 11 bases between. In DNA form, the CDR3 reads TGCGCCAGCAGCCCCGGACGGAGCTCTGGAAACACCATATATTTT. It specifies CASSPGRSSGNTIYF.

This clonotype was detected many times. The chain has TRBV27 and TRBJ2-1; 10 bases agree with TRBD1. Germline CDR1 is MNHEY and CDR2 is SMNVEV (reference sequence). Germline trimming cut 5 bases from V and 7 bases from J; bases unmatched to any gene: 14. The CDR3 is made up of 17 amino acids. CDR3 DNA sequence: TGTGCCAGCAGTCACGCCCCGGGACAGGGGTTTTTGAATGAGCAGTTCTTC. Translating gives CASSHAPGQGFLNEQFF.